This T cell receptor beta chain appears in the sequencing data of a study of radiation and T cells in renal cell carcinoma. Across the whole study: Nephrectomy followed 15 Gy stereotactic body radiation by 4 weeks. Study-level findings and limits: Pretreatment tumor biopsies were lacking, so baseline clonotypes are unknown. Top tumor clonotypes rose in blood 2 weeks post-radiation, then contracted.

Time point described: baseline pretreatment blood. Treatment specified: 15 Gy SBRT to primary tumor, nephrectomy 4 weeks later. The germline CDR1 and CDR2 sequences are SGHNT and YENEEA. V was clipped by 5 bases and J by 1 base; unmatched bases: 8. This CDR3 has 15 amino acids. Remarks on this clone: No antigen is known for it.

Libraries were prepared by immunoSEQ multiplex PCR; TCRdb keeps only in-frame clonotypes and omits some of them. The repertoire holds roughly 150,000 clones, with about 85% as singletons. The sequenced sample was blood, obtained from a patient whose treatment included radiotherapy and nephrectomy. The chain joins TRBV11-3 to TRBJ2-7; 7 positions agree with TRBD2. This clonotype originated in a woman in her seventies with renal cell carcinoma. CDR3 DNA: TGTGCCAGCAGCCCGGGGAGGGGCAGGTCCTACGAGCAGTACTTC. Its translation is CASSPGRGRSYEQYF. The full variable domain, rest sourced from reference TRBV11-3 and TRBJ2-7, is EAGVVQSPRYKIIEKKQPVAFWCNPISGHNTLYWYLQNLGQGPELLIRYENEEAVDDSQLPKDRFSAERLKGVDSTLKIQPAELGDSAVYLCASSPGRGRSYEQYFGPGTRLTVT.